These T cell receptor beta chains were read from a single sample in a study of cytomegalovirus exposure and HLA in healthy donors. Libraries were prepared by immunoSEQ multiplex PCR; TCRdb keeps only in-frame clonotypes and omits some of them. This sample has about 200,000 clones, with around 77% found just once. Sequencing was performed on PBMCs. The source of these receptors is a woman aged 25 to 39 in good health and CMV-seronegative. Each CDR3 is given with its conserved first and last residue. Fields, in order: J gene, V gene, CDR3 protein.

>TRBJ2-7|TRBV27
CASTGRGPPYYEQYF
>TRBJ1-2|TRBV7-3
CASSFNRGYGYTF
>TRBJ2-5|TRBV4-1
CASSLSERETQYF
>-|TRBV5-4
CASSLFLSGEQYF
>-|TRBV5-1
CASSSQGYEQYF
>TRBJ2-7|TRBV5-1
CASSPTSGRPYEQYF
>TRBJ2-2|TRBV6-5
CASSYSDSPNTGELFF
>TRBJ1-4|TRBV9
CASSRDRANEKLFF
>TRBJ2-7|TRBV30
CAWSPSYEQYF
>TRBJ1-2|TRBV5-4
CASSFGAGGDYGYTF
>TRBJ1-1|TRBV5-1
CASRLSQTTGNTEAFF
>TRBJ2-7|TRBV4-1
CASSQGPSGGRGQYF
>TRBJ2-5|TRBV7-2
CASSQGLAEETQYF
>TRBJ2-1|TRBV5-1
CASQSASGRASYNEQFF
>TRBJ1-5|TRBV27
CASSSRTGGFGQPQHF
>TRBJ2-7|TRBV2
CASSDYRQGPSF
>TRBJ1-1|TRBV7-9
CASSLVVSTEAFF
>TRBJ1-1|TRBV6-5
CASRREQGTEAFF
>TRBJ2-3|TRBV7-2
CASSLGASRSDTQYF
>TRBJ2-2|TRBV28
CASSPSGQHTGELFF
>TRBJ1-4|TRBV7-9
CASRLGREKLFF
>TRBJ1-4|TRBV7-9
CASSPTRGAVGNEKLFF
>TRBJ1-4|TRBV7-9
CASSFRSSNEKLFF
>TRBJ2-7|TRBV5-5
CASSGNEGEWDF
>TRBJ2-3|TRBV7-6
CASSSSRTDTQYF
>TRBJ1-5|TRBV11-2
CASSYSNQPQHF
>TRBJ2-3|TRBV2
CASSVVLASTTDTQYF
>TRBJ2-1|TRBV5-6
CASSFGTSGRGQFF
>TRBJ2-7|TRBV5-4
CASSPSGGRAIYEQYF
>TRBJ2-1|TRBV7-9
CASSRTGYVQFF
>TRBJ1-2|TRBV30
CAWSEQGPYGYTF
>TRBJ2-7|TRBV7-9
CASSPTLSGAYEQYF
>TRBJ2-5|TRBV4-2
CASSQDWSAGGSQETQYF
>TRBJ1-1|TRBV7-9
CASSPPQGPGTEAFF
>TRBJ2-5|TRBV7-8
CASSLRRSQETQYF
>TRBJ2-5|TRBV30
CAWSRTSQAQETQYF
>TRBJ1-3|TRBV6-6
CASRAQSFSGNTIYF
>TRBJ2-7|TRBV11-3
CASSPSGANEQYF
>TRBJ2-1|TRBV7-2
CASSLRGTSGYNEQFF
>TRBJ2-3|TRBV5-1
CASSSPLSDTQYF
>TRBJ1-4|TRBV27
CASSLRERNEKLFF
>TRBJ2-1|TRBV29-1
CSVVATSYNEQFF
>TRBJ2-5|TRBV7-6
CASSSTRRETQYF
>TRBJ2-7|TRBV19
CASSYKEGGTFYEQYF
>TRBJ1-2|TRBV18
CASSPYRGYGYTF
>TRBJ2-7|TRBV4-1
CASSQRRSYEQYF
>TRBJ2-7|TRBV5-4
CASNAIDRFAYEQYF
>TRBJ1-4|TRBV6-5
CASSYSRDSYEKLFF
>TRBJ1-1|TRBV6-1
CASSAGGGTEAFF
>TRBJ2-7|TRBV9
CASSVAHRGATYEQYF
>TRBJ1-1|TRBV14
CASSQDPDTEAFF
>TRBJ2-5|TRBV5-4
CASRPYRDQETQYF